This T cell receptor (beta chain) was captured in a study of T cell responses to AZD1222 COVID-19 vaccine. Whole-study results and caveats: Across the whole spike, CD4 TCRs peaked at regions 160-218 and 743-854. Spike-specific TCR repertoires showed rising breadth and depth after two AZD1222 doses. Donors skewed white British and female; clonal diversity was possibly underestimated.

A note on this clone: Antigen: not known.

Assay: immunoSEQ multiplex PCR; the TCRdb copy retains only in-frame clones and omits some. The sample holds about 210,000 clones, roughly 94% seen once. The CDR3 extends over 12 amino acids. In germline, CDR1 is SGHTA, CDR2 FQGTGA. Trimming cost V 1 base and J 9 bases, with 7 bases left between them. The sequence came from an adult who received the MenACWY meningococcal vaccine as a control. The chain has TRBV7-3 and TRBJ2-1; no reliable D call. The source material was peripheral blood, sampled 28 days after the second dose of the MenACWY control vaccine. Written as DNA, the CDR3 is TGTGCCAGCAGCTTAAACGTCGGTGAGCAGTTCTTC. Translation: CASSLNVGEQFF.